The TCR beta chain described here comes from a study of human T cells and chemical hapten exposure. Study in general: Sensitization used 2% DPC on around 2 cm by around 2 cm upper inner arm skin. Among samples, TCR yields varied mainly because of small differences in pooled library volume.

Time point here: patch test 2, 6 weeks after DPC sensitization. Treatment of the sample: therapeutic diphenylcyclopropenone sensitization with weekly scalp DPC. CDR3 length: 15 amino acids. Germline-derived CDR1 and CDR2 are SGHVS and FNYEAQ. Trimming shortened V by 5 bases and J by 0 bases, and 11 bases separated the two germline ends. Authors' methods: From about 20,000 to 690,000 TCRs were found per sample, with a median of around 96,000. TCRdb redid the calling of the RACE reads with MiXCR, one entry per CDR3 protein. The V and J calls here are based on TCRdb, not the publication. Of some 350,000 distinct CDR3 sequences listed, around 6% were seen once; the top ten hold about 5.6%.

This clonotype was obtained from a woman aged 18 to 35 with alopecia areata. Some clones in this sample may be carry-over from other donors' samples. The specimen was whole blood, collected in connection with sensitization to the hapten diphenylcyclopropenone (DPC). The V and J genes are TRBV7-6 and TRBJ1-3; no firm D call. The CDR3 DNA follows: TGTGCCAGCAGCCCCGGGCCCATCTCTGGAAACACCATATATTTT. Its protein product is CASSPGPISGNTIYF.